This T cell receptor beta chain was identified in a study of blood T cell repertoires in COVID-19. Study-wide background: T cells, B-cell-depleted T cells, or PBMCs provided the cDNA or gDNA that served as material.

Losses at the gene ends were 4 bases for V and 0 bases for J; bases not matched to a gene: 4. This CDR3 has 17 residues. Germline CDR1 and CDR2: ENHRY and SYGVKD. TCRdb keeps only in-frame clones here, not all; method: immunoSEQ multiplex PCR. The repertoire holds about 210,000 clones, with about four fifths as singletons. The source material was peripheral blood. This receptor was taken from a man between 50 and 59 years old with active or convalescent COVID-19. V gene TRBV10-3 combines with J gene TRBJ2-6; 9 bases match TRBD1. CDR3 loop: CAISGTGDISGANVLTF. As DNA, the CDR3 is TGTGCCATCAGTGGGACAGGGGATATCTCTGGGGCCAACGTCCTGACTTTC.